These 8 T cell receptor beta chains share one sample of origin, sequenced in a study of cytomegalovirus exposure and HLA in healthy donors. PCR employed 60 Vbeta and 13 Jbeta primers. The data were produced by immunoSEQ multiplex PCR, yet TCRdb's version contains in-frame clones alone and is incomplete. This sample has some 120,000 clones, with about 70% found just once. What was sequenced was PBMCs. The receptors originated from a woman in her fifties or sixties in good health and CMV-seropositive.

The CDR3 coding sequence is TGTGCCAGCAGACGAAAAGGGAGCACTGAAGCTTTCTTT. Protein: CASRRKGSTEAFF. This chain joins TRBV7-2 and TRBJ1-1; D uncertain. Germline-derived CDR1 and CDR2 are SGHTA and FQGNSA. Between the trimmed V and J ends, which lost 6 bases and 4 bases, there was a span of 12 bases. The CDR3 is made up of 13 amino acids. Full variable domain (rest looked up from reference TRBV7-2 and TRBJ1-1): GAGVSQSPSNKVTEKGKDVELRCDPISGHTALYWYRQSLGQGLEFLIYFQGNSAPDKSGLPSDRFSAERTGGSVSTLTIQRTQQEDSAVYLCASRRKGSTEAFFGQGTRLTVV.

This chain connects TRBV18 to TRBJ2-1; D remains ambiguous. Trimming left V 9 bases short and J 1 base short, with 13 bases between. The CDR3 length is 14 residues. CDR1 KGHSH and CDR2 LQKENI come from the germline V gene. DNA of the CDR3: TGTGCCAGTGGAGAGTCCTTATCCTACAATGAGCAGTTCTTC. This sequence encodes CASGESLSYNEQFF.

Only a few counts were recorded for this clone. The CDR3 is CASSLGIWASNTEAFF. CDR3 sequence (DNA): TGTGCCAGCAGCTTGGGCATATGGGCTTCGAACACTGAAGCTTTCTTT. V and J are TRBV5-4 and TRBJ1-1; no definite D call. The V end was cut by 0 bases, the J end by 1 base, with 13 bases between. CDR3 length equals 16 residues. Per the germline V gene, CDR1 is SGHNT and CDR2 is YYREEE (reference sequence).

This clone was counted a single time. The CDR3 sequence is CASSPPGAAGEKLFF. As DNA, the CDR3 is TGCGCCAGCAGCCCACCGGGAGCAGCAGGGGAAAAACTGTTTTTT. This chain joins TRBV4-3 and TRBJ1-4, with a tentative D call TRBD1 (5 bases). The germline CDR1 and CDR2 sequences are LGHNA and YSLEER. The CDR3 is 15 residues long. V lost 4 bases, J lost 8 bases, and 17 bases lay in between.

The rearrangement joins TRBV30 to TRBJ2-2, with a weak D call TRBD1 (5 bases). Germline lookup yields CDR1 GTSNPN and CDR2 SVGIG (reference sequence). This CDR3 spans 14 amino acids. V was trimmed by 3 bases and J by 2 bases, leaving 10 bases between them. The CDR3 DNA sequence: TGTGCCTGGAGCGGTCAGGGAAACACCGGGGAGCTGTTTTTT. Residues: CAWSGQGNTGELFF.

V and J are TRBV2 and TRBJ2-1; D perhaps matches TRBD2 (6 bases). CDR1 is SNHLY and CDR2 is FYNNEI in the germline V gene. This CDR3 is built from 14 residues. V lost 7 bases, J lost 5 bases, and 15 bases lay in between. CDR3 amino acids: CASTRAGLNNEQFF. The DNA for the CDR3 is TGTGCCAGCACCAGAGCGGGTCTGAACAATGAGCAGTTCTTC.

This clone has at least ten counts. This rearrangement joins TRBV11-2 to TRBJ1-2; 8 nucleotides agree with TRBD1. V was pared by 5 bases and J by 7 bases, with 9 bases of the junction left unmatched. Germline V lookup: CDR1 SGHAT, CDR2 FQNNGV. The CDR3 has 14 amino acids. The CDR3 DNA sequence: TGTGCCAGCAGCCCACCGGACAGGGCAGGTGGCTACACCTTC. Amino acid sequence: CASSPPDRAGGYTF. Complete variable domain (other parts from reference TRBV11-2 and TRBJ1-2): EAGVAQSPRYKIIEKRQSVAFWCNPISGHATLYWYQQILGQGPKLLIQFQNNGVVDDSQLPKDRFSAERLKGVDSTLKIQPAKLEDSAVYLCASSPPDRAGGYTFGSGTRLTVV.

This clone was found a few times. The chain couples TRBV2 to TRBJ2-1, with 13 bases matching TRBD2. CDR3 length equals 14 residues. Losses at the gene ends were 8 bases for V and 9 bases for J; bases not matched to a gene: 7. Germline V gene sequence: CDR1 SNHLY, CDR2 FYNNEI. CDR3 loop: CASPGLAGEGEQFF. CDR3 DNA: TGTGCCAGCCCAGGACTAGCGGGGGAAGGTGAGCAGTTCTTC.